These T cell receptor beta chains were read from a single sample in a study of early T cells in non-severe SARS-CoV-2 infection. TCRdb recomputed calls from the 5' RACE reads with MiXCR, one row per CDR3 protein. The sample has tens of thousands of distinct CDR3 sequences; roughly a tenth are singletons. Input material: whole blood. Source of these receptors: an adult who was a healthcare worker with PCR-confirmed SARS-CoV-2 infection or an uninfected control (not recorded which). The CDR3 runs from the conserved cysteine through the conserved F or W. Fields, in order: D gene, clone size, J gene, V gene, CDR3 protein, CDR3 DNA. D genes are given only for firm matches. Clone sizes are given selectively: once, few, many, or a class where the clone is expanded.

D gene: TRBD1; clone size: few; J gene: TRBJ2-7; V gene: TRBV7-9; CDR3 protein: CASSSDRVYYEQYF; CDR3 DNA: TGTGCCAGCAGCTCCGACAGGGTATACTACGAGCAGTACTTC
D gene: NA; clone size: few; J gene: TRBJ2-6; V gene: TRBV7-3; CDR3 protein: CASSYLAGQGTSGANVLTF; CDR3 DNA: TGTGCCAGCAGCTACTTAGCGGGACAGGGCACCTCTGGGGCCAACGTCCTGACTTTC
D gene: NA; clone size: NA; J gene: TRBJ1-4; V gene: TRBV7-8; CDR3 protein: CASSPRTTNEKLFF; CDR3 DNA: TGTGCCAGCAGCCCGAGGACAACTAATGAAAAACTGTTTTTT
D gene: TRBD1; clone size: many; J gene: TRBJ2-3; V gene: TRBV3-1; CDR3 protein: CASSRQGDTQYF; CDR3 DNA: TGTGCCAGCAGCCGACAGGGAGATACGCAGTATTTT
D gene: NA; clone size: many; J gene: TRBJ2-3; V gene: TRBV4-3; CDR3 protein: CASSQLFKDTQYF; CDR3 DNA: TGCGCCAGCAGCCAGCTTTTTAAAGATACGCAGTATTTT
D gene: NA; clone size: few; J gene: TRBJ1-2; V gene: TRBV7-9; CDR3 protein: CASSPLPVGYTF; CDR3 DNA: TGTGCCAGCAGCCCCTTGCCTGTGGGCTACACCTTC
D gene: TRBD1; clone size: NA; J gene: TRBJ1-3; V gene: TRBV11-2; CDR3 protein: CASSAGTDSENTIYF; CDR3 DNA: TGTGCCAGCAGCGCAGGGACAGATTCTGAAAACACCATATATTTT
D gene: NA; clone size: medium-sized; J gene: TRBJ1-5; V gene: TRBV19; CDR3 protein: CATAEDSNQPQHF; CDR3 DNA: TGTGCCACCGCTGAGGATAGCAATCAGCCCCAGCATTTT
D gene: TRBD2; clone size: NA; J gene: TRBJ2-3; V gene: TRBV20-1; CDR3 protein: CSGMAWGAGGSTDTQYF; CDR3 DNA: TGCAGTGGCATGGCGTGGGGAGCGGGGGGGAGCACAGATACGCAGTATTTT
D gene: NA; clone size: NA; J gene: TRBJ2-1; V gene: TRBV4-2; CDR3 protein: CASSQAGASEQFF; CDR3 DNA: TGTGCCAGCAGCCAAGCGGGGGCCAGTGAGCAGTTCTTC
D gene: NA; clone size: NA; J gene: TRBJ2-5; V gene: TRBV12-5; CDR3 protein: CASGLLTPIGAQYF; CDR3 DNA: TGTGCTAGTGGTTTGTTAACACCAATTGGAGCTCAGTACTTC
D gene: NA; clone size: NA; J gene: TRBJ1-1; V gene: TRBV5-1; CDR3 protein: CASSTGVEGAEAFF; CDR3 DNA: TGCGCCAGCAGCACGGGAGTTGAGGGGGCTGAAGCTTTCTTT
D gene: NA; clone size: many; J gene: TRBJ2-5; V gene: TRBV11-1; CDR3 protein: CASSAQGRWETQYF; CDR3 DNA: TGTGCCAGCAGCGCACAGGGGAGGTGGGAGACCCAGTACTTC
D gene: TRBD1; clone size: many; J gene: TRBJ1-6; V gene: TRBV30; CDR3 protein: CAWDGQGNTYNSPLHF; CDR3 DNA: TGTGCCTGGGATGGACAGGGTAACACCTATAATTCACCCCTCCACTTT
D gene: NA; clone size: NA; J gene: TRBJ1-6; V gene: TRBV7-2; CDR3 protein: CASSWGSGQNSPLHF; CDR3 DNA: TGTGCCAGCAGCTGGGGGTCCGGACAAAATTCACCCCTCCACTTT
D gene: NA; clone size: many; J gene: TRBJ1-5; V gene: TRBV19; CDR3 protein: CASSRQGQKSNQPQHF; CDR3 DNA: TGTGCCAGTAGTAGGCAAGGACAAAAGAGCAATCAGCCCCAGCATTTT
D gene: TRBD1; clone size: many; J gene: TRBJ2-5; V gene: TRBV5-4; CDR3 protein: CASSSTGTGGETQYF; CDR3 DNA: TGTGCCAGCAGTTCCACCGGGACAGGGGGGGAGACCCAGTACTTC
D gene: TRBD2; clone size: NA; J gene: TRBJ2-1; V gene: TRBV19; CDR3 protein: CASSSDRGLAAYNEQFF; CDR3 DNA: TGTGCCAGTAGTAGCGACCGGGGACTAGCGGCCTACAATGAGCAGTTCTTC
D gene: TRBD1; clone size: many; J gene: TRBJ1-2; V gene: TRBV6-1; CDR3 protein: CASSGDREGSYTF; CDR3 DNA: TGTGCCAGCAGTGGAGACAGGGAGGGCAGCTACACCTTC
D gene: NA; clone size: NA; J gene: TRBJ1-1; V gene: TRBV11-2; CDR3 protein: CASSLAVYLVAFF; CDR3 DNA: TGTGCCAGCAGCTTAGCTGTGTATTTGGTAGCTTTCTTT
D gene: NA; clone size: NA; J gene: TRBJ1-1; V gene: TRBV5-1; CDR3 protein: CASSLAGTENTEAFF; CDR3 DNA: TGCGCCAGCAGCCTAGCCGGGACCGAGAACACTGAAGCTTTCTTT
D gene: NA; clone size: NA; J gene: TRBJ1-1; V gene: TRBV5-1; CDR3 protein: CASSPPRAAAGAFF; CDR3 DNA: TGCGCCAGCAGCCCTCCTCGGGCGGCGGCTGGGGCTTTCTTT
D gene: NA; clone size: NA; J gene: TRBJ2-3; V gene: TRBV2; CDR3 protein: CVSSRTTTDTQYF; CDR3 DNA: TGTGTCAGCAGTAGGACAACCACAGATACGCAGTATTTT
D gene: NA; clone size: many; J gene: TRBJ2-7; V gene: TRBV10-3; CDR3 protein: CAISESGVVDEQYF; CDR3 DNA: TGTGCCATCAGTGAGTCGGGGGTCGTCGACGAGCAGTACTTC
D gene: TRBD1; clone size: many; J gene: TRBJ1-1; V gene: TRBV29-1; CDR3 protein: CSVEEPTGGRGAFF; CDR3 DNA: TGCAGCGTTGAAGAACCAACAGGGGGACGTGGAGCTTTCTTT
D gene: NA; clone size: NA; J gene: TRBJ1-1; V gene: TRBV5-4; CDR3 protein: CASSLTGTTEAFF; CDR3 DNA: TGTGCCAGCAGCTTGACAGGAACCACTGAAGCTTTCTTT
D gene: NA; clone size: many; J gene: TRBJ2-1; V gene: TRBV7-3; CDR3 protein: CASSRGVYNEQFF; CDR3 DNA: TGTGCCAGCTCCCGCGGGGTGTACAATGAGCAGTTCTTC
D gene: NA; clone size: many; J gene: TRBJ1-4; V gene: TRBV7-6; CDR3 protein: CASSLETAFNEKLFF; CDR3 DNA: TGTGCCAGCAGCTTAGAGACAGCCTTTAATGAAAAACTGTTTTTT
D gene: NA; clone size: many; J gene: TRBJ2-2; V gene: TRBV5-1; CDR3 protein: CASSLGPTGELFF; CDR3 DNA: TGCGCCAGCAGCTTAGGCCCCACCGGGGAGCTGTTTTTT
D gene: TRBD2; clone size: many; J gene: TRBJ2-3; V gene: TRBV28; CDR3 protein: CASSQPTAGGADTQYF; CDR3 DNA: TGTGCCAGCAGTCAGCCGACGGCGGGAGGGGCAGATACGCAGTATTTT
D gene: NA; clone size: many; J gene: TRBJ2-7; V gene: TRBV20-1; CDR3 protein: CSATGGVSSYEQYF; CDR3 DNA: TGCAGTGCTACTGGCGGGGTGAGCTCCTACGAGCAGTACTTC
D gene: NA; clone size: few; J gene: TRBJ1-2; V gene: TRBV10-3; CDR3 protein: CAISEGEPNYGYTF; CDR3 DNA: TGTGCCATCAGTGAGGGGGAACCCAACTATGGCTACACCTTC
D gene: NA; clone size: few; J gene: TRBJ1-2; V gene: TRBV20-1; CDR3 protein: CSAGTDIGSLYGYTF; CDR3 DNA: TGCAGTGCTGGCACAGACATAGGTTCACTCTATGGCTACACCTTC
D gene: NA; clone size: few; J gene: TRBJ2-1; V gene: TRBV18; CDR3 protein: CASSPRDKSYNEQFF; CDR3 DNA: TGTGCCAGCTCACCACGGGACAAGTCCTACAATGAGCAGTTCTTC
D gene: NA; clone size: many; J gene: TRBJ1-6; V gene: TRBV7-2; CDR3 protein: CASSLGSYNSPLHF; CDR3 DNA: TGTGCCAGCAGCTTGGGCTCCTATAATTCACCCCTCCACTTT
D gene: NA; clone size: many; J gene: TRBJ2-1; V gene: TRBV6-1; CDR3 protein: CASRRPQNSYNEQFF; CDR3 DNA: TGTGCCAGCAGAAGACCCCAAAATTCCTACAATGAGCAGTTCTTC
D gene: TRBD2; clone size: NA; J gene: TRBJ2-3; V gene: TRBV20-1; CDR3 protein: CSATPHQRLAGVTDTQYF; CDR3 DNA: TGCAGTGCTACCCCCCATCAACGGCTAGCGGGAGTCACAGATACGCAGTATTTT